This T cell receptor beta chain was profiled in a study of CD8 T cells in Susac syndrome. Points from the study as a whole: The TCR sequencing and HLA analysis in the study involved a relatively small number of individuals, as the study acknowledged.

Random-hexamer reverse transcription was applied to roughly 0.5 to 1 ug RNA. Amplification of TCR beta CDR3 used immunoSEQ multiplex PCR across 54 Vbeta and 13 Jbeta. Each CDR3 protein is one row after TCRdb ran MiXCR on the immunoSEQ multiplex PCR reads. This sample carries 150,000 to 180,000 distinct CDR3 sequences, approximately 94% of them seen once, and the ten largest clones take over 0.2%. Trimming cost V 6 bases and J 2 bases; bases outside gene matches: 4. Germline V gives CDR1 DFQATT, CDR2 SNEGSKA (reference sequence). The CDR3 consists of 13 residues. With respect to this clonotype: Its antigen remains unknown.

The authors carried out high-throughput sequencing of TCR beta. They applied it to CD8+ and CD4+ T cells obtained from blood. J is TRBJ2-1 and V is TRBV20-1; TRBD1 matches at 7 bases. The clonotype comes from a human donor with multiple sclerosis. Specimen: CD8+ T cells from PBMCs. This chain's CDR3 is CSAWDRTYNEQFF. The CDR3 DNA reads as TGCAGTGCCTGGGACAGAACCTACAATGAGCAGTTCTTC.